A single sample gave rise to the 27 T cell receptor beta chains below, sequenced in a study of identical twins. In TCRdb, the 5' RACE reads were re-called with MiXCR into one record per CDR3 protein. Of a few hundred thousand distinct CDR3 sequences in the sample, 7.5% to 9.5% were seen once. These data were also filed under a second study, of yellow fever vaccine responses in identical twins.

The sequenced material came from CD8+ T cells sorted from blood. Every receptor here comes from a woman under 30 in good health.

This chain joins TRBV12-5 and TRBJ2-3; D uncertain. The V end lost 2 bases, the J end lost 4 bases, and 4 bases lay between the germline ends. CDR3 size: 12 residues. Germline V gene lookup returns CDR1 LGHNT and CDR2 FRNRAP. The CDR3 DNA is TGTGCTAGTGGTTTGTCGGCAGATACGCAGTATTTT. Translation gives CASGLSADTQYF.

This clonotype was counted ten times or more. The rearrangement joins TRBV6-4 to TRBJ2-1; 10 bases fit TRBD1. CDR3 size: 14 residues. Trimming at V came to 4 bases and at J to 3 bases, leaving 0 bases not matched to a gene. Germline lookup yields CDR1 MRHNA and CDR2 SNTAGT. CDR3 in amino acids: CASSGTGGYNEQFF. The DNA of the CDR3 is TGTGCCAGCAGTGGGACAGGGGGCTACAATGAGCAGTTCTTC.

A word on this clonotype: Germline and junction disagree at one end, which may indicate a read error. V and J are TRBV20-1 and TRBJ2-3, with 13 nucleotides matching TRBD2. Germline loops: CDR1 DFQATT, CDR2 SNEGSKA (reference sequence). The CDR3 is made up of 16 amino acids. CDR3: CCARDTSGGALDTQYF. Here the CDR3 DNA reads TGCTGTGCTAGAGATACTAGCGGGGGGGCCCTCGATACGCAGTATTTT.

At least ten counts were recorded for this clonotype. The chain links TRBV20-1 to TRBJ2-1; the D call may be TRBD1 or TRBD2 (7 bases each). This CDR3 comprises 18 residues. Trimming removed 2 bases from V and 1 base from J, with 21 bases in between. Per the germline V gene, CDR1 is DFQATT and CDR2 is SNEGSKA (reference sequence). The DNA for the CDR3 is TGCAGTGCTAGATCAGGGGGGGCTCGAGGGAAATCCTACAATGAGCAGTTCTTC. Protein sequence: CSARSGGARGKSYNEQFF.

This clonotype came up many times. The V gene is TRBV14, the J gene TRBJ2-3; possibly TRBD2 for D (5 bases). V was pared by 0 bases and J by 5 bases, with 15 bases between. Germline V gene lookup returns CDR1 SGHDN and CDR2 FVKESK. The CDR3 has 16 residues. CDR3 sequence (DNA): TGTGCCAGCAGCCAAGATATTCGGGGATGGGGAGATACGCAGTATTTT. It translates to CASSQDIRGWGDTQYF. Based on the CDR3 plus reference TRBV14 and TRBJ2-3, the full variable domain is EAGVTQFPSHSVIEKGQTVTLRCDPISGHDNLYWYRRVMGKEIKFLLHFVKESKQDESGMPNNRFLAERTGGTYSTLKVQPAELEDSGVYFCASSQDIRGWGDTQYFGPGTRLTVL.

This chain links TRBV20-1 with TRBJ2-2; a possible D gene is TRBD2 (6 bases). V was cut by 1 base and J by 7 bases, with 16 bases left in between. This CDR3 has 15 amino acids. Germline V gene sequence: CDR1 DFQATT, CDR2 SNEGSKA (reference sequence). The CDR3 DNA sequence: TGCAGTGCTAGAGTAAGAGCTAGCGAAGGCGGGGAGCTGTTTTTT. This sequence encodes CSARVRASEGGELFF.

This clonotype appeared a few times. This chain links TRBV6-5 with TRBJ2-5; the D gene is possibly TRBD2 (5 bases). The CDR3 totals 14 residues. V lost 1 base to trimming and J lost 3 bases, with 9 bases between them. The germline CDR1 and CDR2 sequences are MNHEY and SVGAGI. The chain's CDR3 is CASSYYSEEETQYF. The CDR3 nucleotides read TGTGCCAGCAGTTACTATAGCGAGGAAGAGACCCAGTACTTC.

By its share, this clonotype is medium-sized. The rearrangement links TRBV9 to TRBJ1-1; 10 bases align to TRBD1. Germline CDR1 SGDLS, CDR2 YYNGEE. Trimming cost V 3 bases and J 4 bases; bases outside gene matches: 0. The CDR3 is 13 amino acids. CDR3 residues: CASSGQGATEAFF. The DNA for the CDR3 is TGTGCCAGCAGCGGACAGGGGGCCACTGAAGCTTTCTTT.

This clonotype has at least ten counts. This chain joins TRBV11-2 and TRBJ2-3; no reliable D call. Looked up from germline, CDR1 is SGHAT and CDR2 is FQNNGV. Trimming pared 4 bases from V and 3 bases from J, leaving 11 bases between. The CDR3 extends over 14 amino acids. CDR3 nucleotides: TGTGCCAGCAGCTCAGGAGTTGGGACAGATACGCAGTATTTT. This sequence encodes CASSSGVGTDTQYF.

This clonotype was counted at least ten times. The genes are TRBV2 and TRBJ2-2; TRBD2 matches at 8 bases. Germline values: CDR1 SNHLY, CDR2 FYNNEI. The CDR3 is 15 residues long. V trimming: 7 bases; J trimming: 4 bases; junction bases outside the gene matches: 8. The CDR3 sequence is CASMAPAGGTGELFF. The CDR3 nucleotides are TGTGCCAGCATGGCCCCGGCGGGAGGCACCGGGGAGCTGTTTTTT.

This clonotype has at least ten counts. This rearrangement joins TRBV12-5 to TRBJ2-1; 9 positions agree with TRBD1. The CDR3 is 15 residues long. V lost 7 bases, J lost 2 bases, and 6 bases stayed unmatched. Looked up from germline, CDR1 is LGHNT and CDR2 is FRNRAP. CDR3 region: CASVLDRGTYNEQFF. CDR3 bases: TGTGCTAGTGTCCTGGACAGGGGCACCTACAATGAGCAGTTCTTC.

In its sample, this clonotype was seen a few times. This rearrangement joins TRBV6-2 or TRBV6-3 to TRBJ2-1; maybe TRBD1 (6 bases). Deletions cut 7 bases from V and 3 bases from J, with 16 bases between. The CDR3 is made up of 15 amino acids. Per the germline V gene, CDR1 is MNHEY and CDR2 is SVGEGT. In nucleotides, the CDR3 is TGTGCCAGCACCCCCAGGGGTGTAGGCTACAATGAGCAGTTCTTC. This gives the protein CASTPRGVGYNEQFF.

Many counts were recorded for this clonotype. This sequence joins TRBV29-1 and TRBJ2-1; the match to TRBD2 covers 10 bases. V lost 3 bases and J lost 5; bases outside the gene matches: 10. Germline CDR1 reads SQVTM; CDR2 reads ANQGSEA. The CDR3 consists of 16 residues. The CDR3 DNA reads TGCAGCGTTGATGGTGGTCTAGCGGGAGAGGACAATGAGCAGTTCTTC. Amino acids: CSVDGGLAGEDNEQFF.

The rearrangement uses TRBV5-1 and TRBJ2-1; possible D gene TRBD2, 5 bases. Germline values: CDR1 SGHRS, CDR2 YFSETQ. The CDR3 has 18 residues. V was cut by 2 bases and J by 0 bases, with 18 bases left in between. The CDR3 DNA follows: TGCGCCAGCAGCTTAGAGCCCCAGGACTCGAGCTCCTACAATGAGCAGTTCTTC. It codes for CASSLEPQDSSSYNEQFF.

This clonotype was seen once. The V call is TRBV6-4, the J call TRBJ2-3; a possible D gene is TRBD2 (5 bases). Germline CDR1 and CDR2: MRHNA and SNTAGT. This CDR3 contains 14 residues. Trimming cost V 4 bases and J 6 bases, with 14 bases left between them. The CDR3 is CASSVGLSTDTQYF. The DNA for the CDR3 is TGTGCCAGCAGTGTAGGACTCTCCACCGATACGCAGTATTTT.

The CDR3 protein is CASSYSNGDEQYF. The CDR3 coding sequence is TGTGCCAGCAGTTACTCGAACGGGGACGAGCAGTACTTC. The V call is TRBV6-5, the J call TRBJ2-7, with a possible D match to TRBD2 (5 bases). The germline gives CDR1 MNHEY, CDR2 SVGAGI. The ends were cut back, 0 bases at V and 5 bases at J, with 8 bases in the middle. There are 13 residues in the CDR3.

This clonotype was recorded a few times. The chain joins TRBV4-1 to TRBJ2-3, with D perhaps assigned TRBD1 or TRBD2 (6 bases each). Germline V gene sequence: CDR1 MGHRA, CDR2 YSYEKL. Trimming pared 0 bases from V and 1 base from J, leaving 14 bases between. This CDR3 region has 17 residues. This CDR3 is CASSQDINRGGTDTQYF. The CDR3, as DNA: TGCGCCAGCAGCCAAGATATTAATAGGGGGGGCACAGATACGCAGTATTTT.

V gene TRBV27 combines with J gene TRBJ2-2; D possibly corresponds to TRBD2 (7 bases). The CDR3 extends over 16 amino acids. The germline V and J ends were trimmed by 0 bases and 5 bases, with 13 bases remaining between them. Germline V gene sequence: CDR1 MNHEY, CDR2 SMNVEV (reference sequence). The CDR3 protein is CASSLSAGASTGELFF. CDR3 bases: TGTGCCAGCAGTTTATCTGCGGGGGCCTCGACCGGGGAGCTGTTTTTT.

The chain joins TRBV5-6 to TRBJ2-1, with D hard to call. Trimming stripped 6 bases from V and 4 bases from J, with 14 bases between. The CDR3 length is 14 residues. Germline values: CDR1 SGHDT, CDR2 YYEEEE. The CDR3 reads CASTQLARYNEQFF. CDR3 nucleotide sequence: TGTGCCAGCACCCAGTTGGCAAGGTACAATGAGCAGTTCTTC.

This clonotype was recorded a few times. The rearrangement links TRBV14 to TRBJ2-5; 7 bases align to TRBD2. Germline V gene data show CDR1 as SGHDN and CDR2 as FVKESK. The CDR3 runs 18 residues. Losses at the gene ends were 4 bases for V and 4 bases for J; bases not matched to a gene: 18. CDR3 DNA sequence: TGTGCCAGCAGCCCGACAAGGGTTCGAGGGAGGGTTGGAGAGACCCAGTACTTC. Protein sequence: CASSPTRVRGRVGETQYF. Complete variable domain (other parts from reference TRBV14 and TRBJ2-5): EAGVTQFPSHSVIEKGQTVTLRCDPISGHDNLYWYRRVMGKEIKFLLHFVKESKQDESGMPNNRFLAERTGGTYSTLKVQPAELEDSGVYFCASSPTRVRGRVGETQYFGPGTRLLVL.

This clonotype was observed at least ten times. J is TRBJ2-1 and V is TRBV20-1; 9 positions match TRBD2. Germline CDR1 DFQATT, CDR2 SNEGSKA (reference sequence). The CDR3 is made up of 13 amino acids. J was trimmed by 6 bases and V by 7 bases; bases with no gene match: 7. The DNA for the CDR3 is TGCAGTGTCGAACGCGGGAGGGTCAATGAGCAGTTCTTC. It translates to CSVERGRVNEQFF.

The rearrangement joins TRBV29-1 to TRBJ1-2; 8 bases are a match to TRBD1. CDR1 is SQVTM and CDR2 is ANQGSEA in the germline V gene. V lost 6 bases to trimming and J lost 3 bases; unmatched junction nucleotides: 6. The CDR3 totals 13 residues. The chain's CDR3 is CSVGPGQDYGYTF. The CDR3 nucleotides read TGCAGCGTGGGACCGGGACAGGACTATGGCTACACCTTC.

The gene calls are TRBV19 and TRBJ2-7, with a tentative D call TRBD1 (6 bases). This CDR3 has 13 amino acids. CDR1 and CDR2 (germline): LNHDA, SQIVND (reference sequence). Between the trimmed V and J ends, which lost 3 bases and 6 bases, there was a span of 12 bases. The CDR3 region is CASSIGAGVEQYF. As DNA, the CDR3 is TGTGCCAGTAGTATCGGCGCAGGGGTCGAGCAGTACTTC.

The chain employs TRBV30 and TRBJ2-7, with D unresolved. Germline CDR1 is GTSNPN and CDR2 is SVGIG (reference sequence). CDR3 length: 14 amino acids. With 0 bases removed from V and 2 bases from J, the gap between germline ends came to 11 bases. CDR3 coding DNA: TGTGCCTGGAGTGTACTTGGGGAAGCCTACGAGCAGTACTTC. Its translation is CAWSVLGEAYEQYF.

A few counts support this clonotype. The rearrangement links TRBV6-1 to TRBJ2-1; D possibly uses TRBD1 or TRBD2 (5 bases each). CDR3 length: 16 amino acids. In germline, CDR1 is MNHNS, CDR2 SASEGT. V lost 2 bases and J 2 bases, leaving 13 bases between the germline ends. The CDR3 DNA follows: TGTGCCAGCAGTGAATCGACCGGGACGGCCTACAATGAGCAGTTCTTC. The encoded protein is CASSESTGTAYNEQFF.

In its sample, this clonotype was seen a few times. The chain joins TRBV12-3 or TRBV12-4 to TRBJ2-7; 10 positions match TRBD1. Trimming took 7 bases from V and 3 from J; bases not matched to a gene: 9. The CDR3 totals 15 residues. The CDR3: CASTDRDRGFYEQYF. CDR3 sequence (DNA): TGTGCCAGCACCGACCGGGACAGGGGTTTCTACGAGCAGTACTTC.

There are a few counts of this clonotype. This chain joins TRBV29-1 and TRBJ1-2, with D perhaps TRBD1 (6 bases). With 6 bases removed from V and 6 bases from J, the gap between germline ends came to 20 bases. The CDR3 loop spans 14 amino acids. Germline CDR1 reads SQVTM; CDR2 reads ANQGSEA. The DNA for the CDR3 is TGCAGCGTGGGGGCGCTGGGGAGTGAGGATGGCTACACCTTC. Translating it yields CSVGALGSEDGYTF.